This TCR beta chain was identified during a study of regulatory T cells in long-lasting Graves disease. According to the study, TCR beta libraries were built with iRepertoire HTBI primers and CDR3-region Arm-PCR. MiXCR, run by TCRdb on the multiplex PCR reads, gives a single entry per CDR3 protein. The profile shows approximately 480,000 distinct CDR3 sequences, 15% to 20% of them singletons. Documented time point: newly diagnosed GD, antithyroid drugs for less than 3 months. The TCR library used RNA extracted from PBMCs. The CDR3 loop spans 14 amino acids. Trimming shortened V by 8 bases and J by 1 base, and 12 bases separated the two germline ends. The data also belong to a second study, concerning T cells in Graves' hyperthyroidism and ophthalmopathy.

The chain combines TRBV12-3 or TRBV12-4 with TRBJ1-5; D is perhaps TRBD1 (5 bases). The sequenced sample was peripheral blood mononuclear cells (PBMCs), obtained at new diagnosis, from a patient treated with antithyroid drugs. The TCR comes from a man aged 40-50 years with Graves disease. CDR3 protein: CASAPGGSNQPQHF. CDR3 nucleotide sequence: TGTGCCAGCGCGCCCGGGGGGAGCAATCAGCCCCAGCATTTT.